This is a list of T cell receptor beta chains from one sample in a study of blood T cell repertoires in COVID-19. Profiled with immunoSEQ multiplex PCR; TCRdb holds only in-frame clones, not every one. The table shows around 200,000 clones, with over 65% occurring only once. The sequenced material came from peripheral blood. The receptor source for this set is a person between 65 and 80 years old with COVID-19, enrolled during active disease. The conserved cysteine and the conserved F or W are not part of the CDR3 here. A D gene is named only where the DNA matches it firmly.

TRBD1,TRBV30,AWSAGQERTEAF
TRBD2,TRBV4-2,ASSPGTSGSNEQF
-,TRBV28,ASVRIGEKRY
TRBD1,TRBV5-4,ASRADRDEQF
TRBD1,TRBV19,ASSGTGGGYGYT
-,TRBV1,TSSQDARGPGEQY
TRBD1,TRBV7-2,ASSPPGPGQPHGYT
-,TRBV28,ATYETGGNQPQH
TRBD1,TRBV7-3,ASSLGQGAKNEQF
TRBD2,TRBV5-6,ASSPLGGGSYEQY
TRBD2,TRBV4-1,ASSQEGRGGVDTQY
-,TRBV11-2,ASSLRGGGPQH
-,TRBV19,ASSIWQGQGQPQH
-,TRBV27,ASSGGSSGNTIY
-,TRBV5-6,ASSLVIRFREQY
-,TRBV11-2,ASRPQVSGEQF
TRBD2,TRBV14,ASSQERGLAGKRFLTETQY
-,TRBV7-2,ASSFGGAGETQY
-,TRBV29-1,SVEPQRGGTNTGELF
TRBD1,TRBV27,ATGTGVPQPQH
-,TRBV11-1,ASSSTRQRLDTQY
-,TRBV19,ASRALIHTTHTGELF
-,TRBV6-2/TRBV6-3,ASSYMRQFATNEKLF
-,TRBV2,ASSEVLTGGGYT
-,TRBV7-8,ASSHTVNNEQF
TRBD2,TRBV19,ASSPGLAYSTDTQY
TRBD1,TRBV29-1,SVDKGPVSGTVSYEQY
-,TRBV28,ASSFSWGGQPQH
TRBD1,TRBV28,ASSGHNRGETQY
TRBD1,TRBV6-5,ASRKTGAETQY
TRBD2,TRBV28,ASSLLAGAQETQY
-,TRBV6-5,ASSYFQFEGYT
-,TRBV5-6,ASSLGSNSGKLF
-,TRBV6-6,ASSYSSIRGDSPLH
-,TRBV6-4,ASSDSKWSSPYEQY
TRBD1,TRBV7-2,ASSLDGQGTYEQY
-,TRBV18,ASSPPGSRGEKLF
-,TRBV28,ASSWGASTTNEKLF
-,TRBV19,ASSIAGEYRGYT
TRBD2,TRBV9,ASSVGTPVPRRELGDTQY
TRBD1,TRBV28,ASSGITGDNSGNTIY
TRBD1,TRBV2,ASSETGGNQPQH
-,TRBV6-5,ASSYDSRGNTIY
TRBD1,TRBV3-1/TRBV3-2,ASSSGQGRVQPQH
-,TRBV6-5,ASSYFRNEQF
-,TRBV18,ASSPPGLQGVDTQY
TRBD1,TRBV5-1,ASSPKGTGIYEQY
-,TRBV3-1/TRBV3-2,ASSQETGTYGYT
-,TRBV2,ASRDPPRSQAF
-,TRBV5-1,ASSLARTLNPYEQY
TRBD2,TRBV10-3,AISSSVSGGEQF
TRBD2,TRBV5-6,ASSTGLAGRGDTQY
-,TRBV7-3,ASSLTQNNEQF
-,TRBV6-2/TRBV6-3,ASSHGVGDSHRGSPLH